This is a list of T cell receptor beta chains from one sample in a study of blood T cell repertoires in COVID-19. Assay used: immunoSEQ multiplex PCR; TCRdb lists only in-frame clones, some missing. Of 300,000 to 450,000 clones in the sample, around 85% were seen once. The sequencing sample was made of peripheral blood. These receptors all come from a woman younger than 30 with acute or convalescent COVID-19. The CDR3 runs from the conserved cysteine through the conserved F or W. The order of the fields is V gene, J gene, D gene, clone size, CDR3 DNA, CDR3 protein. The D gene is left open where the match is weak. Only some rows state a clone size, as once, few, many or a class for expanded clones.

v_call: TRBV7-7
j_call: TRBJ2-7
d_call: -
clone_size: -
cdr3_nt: TGTGCCAGCAGCTTAGGGCAGAACTACGAGCAGTACTTC
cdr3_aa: CASSLGQNYEQYF

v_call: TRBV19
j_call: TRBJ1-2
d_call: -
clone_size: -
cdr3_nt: TGTGCCAGTTATGACTATGGCTACACCTTC
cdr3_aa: CASYDYGYTF

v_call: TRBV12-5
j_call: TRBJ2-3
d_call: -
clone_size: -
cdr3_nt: TGTGCTAGTGGTTTGGAAGGGGGAGTTACGCAGTATTTT
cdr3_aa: CASGLEGGVTQYF

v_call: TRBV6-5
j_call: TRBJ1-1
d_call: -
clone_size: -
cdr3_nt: TGTGCCAGCAGTTACGGGGGCGGAGGCACTGAAGCTTTCTTT
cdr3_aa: CASSYGGGGTEAFF

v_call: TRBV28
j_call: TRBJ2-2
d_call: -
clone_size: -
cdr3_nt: TGTGCCAGCCTTGGACTCCAGGTCCCTAAGACCGGGGAGCTGTTTTTT
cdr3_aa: CASLGLQVPKTGELFF

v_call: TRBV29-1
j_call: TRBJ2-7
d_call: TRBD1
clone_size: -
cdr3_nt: TGCAGCGTTGGAAGACAGGGAACGAGCTACGAGCAGTACTTC
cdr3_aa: CSVGRQGTSYEQYF

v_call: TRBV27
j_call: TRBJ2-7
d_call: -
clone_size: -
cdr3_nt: TGTGCCAGCAGTGCGCACCCCTACGAGCAGTACTTC
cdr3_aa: CASSAHPYEQYF

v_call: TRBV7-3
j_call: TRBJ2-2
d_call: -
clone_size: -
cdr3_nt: TGTGCCAGCAGCTTAATGGCGGGTTCGGGCACCGGGGAGCTGTTTTTT
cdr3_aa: CASSLMAGSGTGELFF

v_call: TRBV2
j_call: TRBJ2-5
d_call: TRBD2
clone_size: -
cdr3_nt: TGTGCCAGCAGTGAGTCGGGACTAGCGGGGGGAAAGTACTTC
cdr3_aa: CASSESGLAGGKYF

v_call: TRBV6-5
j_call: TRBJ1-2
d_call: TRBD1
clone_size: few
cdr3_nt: TGTGCCAGCAGTTACTTGGACAGGGATAAGGGCTACACCTTC
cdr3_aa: CASSYLDRDKGYTF

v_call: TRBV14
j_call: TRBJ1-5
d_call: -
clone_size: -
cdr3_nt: TGTGCCAGCAGCCAAACAGGGCAGCCCCAGCATTTT
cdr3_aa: CASSQTGQPQHF

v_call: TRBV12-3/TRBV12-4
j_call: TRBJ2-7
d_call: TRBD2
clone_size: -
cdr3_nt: TGTGCCAGCAGTCTAGCGGGGACTAGCGGGCAGTACTTC
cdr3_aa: CASSLAGTSGQYF

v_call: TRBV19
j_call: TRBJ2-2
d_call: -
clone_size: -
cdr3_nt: TGTGCCAGTAGTAGGTCGAGTACCACCGGGGAGCTGTTTTTT
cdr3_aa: CASSRSSTTGELFF

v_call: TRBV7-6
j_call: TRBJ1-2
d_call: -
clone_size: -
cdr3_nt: TGTGCCAGCAGCCGAGGCTTTGCAGGGGAAAGCTATGGCTACACCTTC
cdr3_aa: CASSRGFAGESYGYTF

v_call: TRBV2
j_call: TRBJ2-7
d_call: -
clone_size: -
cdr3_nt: TGTGCCAGCATCGGGGGGCTCGGCTACGAGCAGTACTTC
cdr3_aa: CASIGGLGYEQYF

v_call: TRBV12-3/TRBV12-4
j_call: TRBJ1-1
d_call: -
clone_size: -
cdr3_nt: TGTGCCAGCAGTCCCGGGTTTGGAGGGGCTTTCTTT
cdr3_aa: CASSPGFGGAFF

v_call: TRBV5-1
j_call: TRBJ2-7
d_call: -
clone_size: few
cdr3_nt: TGCGCCAGCAGCTTGGGTCCGCTGGCTCGGGACACCCCCTACGAGCAGTACTTC
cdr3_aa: CASSLGPLARDTPYEQYF

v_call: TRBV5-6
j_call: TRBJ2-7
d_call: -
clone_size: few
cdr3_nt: TGTGCCAGCAGCCCTCGGACAGTTAGCCCCTACGAGCAGTACTTC
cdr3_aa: CASSPRTVSPYEQYF

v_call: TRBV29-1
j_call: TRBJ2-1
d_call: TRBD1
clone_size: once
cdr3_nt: TGCAGCGTAGGACAGGGGTCCTACAATGAGCAGTTCTTC
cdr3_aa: CSVGQGSYNEQFF

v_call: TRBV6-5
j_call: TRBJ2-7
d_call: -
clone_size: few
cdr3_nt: TGTGCCAGCAGTTACTCGGCAGGAACTTCCTACGAGCAGTACTTC
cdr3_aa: CASSYSAGTSYEQYF

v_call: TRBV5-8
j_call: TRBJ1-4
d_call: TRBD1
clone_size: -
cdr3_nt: TGTGCCAGCAGCCTTATCCCGGGACAGGGGGTCGCAACTAATGAAAAACTGTTTTTT
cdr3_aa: CASSLIPGQGVATNEKLFF

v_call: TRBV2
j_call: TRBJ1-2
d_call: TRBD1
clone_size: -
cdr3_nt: TGTGCCAGCAGGGGGACAGGGGGCGCTTGGGGCTACACCTTC
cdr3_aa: CASRGTGGAWGYTF

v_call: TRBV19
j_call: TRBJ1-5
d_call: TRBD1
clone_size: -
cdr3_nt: TGTGCCAGTAGTATCCGCGGACAGGGCGTTAATCAGCCCCAGCATTTT
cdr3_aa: CASSIRGQGVNQPQHF

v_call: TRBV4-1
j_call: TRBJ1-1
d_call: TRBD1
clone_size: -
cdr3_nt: TGCGCCAGCAGCCAGGACAGGGGGAACACTGAAGCTTTCTTT
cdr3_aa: CASSQDRGNTEAFF

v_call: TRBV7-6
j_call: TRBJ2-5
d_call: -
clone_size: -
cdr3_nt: TGTGCCAGCAGCTTAAGCGGACGGGGTAGCGGCTGGCAAGAGACCCAGTACTTC
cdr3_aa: CASSLSGRGSGWQETQYF

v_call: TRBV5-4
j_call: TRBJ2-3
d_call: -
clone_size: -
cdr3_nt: TGTGCCAGCAGCTTGGGGGAGAGAACGGCAGATACGCAGTATTTT
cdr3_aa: CASSLGERTADTQYF

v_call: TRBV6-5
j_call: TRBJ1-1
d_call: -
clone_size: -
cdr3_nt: TGTGCCAGCAGCCGTCAGGATGAAGCTTTCTTT
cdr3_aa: CASSRQDEAFF

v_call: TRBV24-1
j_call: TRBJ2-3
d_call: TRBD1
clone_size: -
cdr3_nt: TGTGCCACCAGCCTAGGCGGACAGGGCGAAGATACGCAGTATTTT
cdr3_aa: CATSLGGQGEDTQYF

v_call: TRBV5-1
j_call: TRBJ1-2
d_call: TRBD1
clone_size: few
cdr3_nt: TGCGCCAGCAGCCCGGACTCGCAGGGGGCTTCCTATGGCTACACCTTC
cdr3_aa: CASSPDSQGASYGYTF

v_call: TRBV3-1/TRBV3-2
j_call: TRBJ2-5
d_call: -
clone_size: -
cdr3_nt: TGTGCCAGCAGCCAAGATGCTTCTGAGAGGCTAGAGACCCAGTACTTC
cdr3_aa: CASSQDASERLETQYF

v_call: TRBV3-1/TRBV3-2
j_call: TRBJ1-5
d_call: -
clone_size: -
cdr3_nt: TGTGCCAGCAGCCCCGGCGGGACGCGAGGGTGGCCCCAGCATTTT
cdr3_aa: CASSPGGTRGWPQHF

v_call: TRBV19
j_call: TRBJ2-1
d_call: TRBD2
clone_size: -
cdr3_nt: TGTGCCATCTCTAGCGGGGGGAGCTACAATGAGCAGTTCTTC
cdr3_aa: CAISSGGSYNEQFF

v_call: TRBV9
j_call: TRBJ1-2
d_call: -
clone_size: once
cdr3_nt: TGTGCCAGCAGCGTAGGGACAGCCTATGGCTACACCTTC
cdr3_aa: CASSVGTAYGYTF

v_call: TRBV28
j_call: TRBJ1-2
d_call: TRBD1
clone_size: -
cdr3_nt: TGTGCCAGCAGTTTAGGGACCGGGACAGGGCCTAGGGGTGGCTACACCTTC
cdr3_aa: CASSLGTGTGPRGGYTF

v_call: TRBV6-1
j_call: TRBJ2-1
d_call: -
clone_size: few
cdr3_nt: TGTGCCAGCAGTGATGCGGTAAGCTCCTACAATGAGCAGTTCTTC
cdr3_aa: CASSDAVSSYNEQFF

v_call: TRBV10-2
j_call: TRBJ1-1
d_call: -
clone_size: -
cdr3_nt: TGCGCCAGCAGCCCCGTGGCTCTGAACACTGAAGCTTTCTTT
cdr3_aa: CASSPVALNTEAFF

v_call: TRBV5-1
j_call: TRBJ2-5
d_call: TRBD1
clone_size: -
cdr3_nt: TGCGCCAGCAGCTTGGAGGGGACAGGGTATGAGACCCAGTACTTC
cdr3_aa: CASSLEGTGYETQYF

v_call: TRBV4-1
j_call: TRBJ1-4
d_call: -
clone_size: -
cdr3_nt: TGCGCCAGCAGCCGCAGGGAATATGAAAAACTGTTTTTT
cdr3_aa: CASSRREYEKLFF

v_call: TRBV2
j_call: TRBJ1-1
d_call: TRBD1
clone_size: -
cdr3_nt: TGTGCCAGCAGTCTGGGACAGGTCACTGAAGCTTTCTTT
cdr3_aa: CASSLGQVTEAFF

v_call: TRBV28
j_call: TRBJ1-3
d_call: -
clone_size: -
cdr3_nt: TGTGCCAGCAGCCCAATGAACGGGATCTCAGGAAACACCATATATTTT
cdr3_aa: CASSPMNGISGNTIYF

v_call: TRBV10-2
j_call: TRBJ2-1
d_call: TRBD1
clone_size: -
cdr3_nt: TGCGCCAGCAGTCTCACAGGGGCGAGCTCCTACAATGAGCAGTTCTTC
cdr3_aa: CASSLTGASSYNEQFF

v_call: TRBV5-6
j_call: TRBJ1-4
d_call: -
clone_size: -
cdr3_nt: TGTGCCAGCAGCTTTCGGTTCGAGACACCTGAAAAACTGTTTTTT
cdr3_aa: CASSFRFETPEKLFF

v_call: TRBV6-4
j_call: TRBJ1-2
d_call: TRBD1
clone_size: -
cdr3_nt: TGTGCCAGCAGTCCTCTCCCGGGACAGGGGGCTCGTGGCTACACCTTC
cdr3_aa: CASSPLPGQGARGYTF

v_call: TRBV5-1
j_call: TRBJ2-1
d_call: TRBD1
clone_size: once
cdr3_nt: TGCGCCAGCAGCTGGAGGACAGGGGCGGGCTCCTACAATGAGCAGTTCTTC
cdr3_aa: CASSWRTGAGSYNEQFF

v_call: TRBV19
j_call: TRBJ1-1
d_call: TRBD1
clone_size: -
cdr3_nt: TGTGCCAGTGCCCTGGACAGACAGGGGGCCATGCCTGAAGCTTTCTTT
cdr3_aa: CASALDRQGAMPEAFF

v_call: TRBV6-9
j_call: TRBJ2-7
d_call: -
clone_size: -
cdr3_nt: TGTGCCAGCAGTTATTCGAGGGGGGGAAAACCCTACGAGCAGTACTTC
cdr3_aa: CASSYSRGGKPYEQYF

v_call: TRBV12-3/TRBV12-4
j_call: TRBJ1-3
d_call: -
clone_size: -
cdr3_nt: TGTGCCAGCAGTTTTCGTACTGGAAACACCATATATTTT
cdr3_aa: CASSFRTGNTIYF

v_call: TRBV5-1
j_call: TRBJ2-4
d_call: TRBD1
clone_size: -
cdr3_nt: TGCGCCAGCAGCTTGGTTCCGGGACAGGGTCCCTTGGGTATTTCGGCCAAAAACATTCAGTACTTC
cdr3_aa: CASSLVPGQGPLGISAKNIQYF

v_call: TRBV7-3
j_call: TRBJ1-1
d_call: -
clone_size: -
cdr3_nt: TGTGCCAGCAGCTTGACTCAGGGGAGCACTGAAGCTTTCTTT
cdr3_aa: CASSLTQGSTEAFF

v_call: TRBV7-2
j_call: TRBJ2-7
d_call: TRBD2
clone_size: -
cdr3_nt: TGTGCCAGCAGCTTAGGACCCCTGGCGGGAGGGGCCTACGAGCAGTACTTC
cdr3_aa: CASSLGPLAGGAYEQYF

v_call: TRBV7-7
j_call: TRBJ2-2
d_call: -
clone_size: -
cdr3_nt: TGTGCCAGCAGCTTAAAGTCAGGGGAGGGCACCGGGGAGCTGTTTTTT
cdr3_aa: CASSLKSGEGTGELFF

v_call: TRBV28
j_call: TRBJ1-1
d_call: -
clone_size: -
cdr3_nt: TGTGCCAGCAGTTTGGGCTGGAACACTGAAGCTTTCTTT
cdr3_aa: CASSLGWNTEAFF

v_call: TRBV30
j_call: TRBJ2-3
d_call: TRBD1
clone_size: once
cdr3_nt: TGTTGCGGGACAGGGCCAGATACGCAGTATTTT
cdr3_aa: CCGTGPDTQYF